This T cell receptor (beta chain) is from a study of blood T cell repertoires in COVID-19. The V end lost 2 bases, the J end lost 4 bases, and 6 bases lay between the germline ends. CDR1 and CDR2 (germline): KGHSH, LQKENI. The CDR3 contains 13 residues. In the study's own analysis: Estimation of nucleated cell counts was performed using reference gene primer amplification. TCRdb keeps only in-frame clones here, not all; method: immunoSEQ multiplex PCR. V and J calls and clone size are copied from that table; D and trimming were computed from the DNA. The sample carries roughly 160,000 clones, just under 85% recorded once.

The sequencing input was peripheral blood. This clonotype was obtained from a woman older than 75 with COVID-19, enrolled during active disease. The chain carries TRBV18 and TRBJ2-1; no firm D call. The CDR3: CASSPSRYNEQFF. The CDR3, as DNA: TGTGCCAGCTCACCATCCAGGTACAATGAGCAGTTCTTC.